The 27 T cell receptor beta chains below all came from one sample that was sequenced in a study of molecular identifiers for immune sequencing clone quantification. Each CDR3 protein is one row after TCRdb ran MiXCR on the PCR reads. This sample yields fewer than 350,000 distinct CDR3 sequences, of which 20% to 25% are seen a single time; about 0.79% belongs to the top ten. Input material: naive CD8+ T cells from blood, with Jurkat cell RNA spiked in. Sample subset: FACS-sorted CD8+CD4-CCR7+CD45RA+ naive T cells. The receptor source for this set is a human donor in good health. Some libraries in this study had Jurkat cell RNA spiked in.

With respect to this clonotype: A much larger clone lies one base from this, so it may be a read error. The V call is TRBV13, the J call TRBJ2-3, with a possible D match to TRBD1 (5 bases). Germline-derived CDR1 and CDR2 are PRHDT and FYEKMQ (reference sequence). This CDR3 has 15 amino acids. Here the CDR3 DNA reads TGTGCCAGCGGCTTAGTAGGGGAAAGCACAGATACGCAGTATTTT. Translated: CASGLVGESTDTQYF.

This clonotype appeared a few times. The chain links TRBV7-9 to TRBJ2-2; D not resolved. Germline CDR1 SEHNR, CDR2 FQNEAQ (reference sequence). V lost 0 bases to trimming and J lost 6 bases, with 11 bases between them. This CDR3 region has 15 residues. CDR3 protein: CASSLAHDFSGELFF. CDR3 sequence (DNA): TGTGCCAGCAGCTTAGCGCATGATTTTTCCGGGGAGCTGTTTTTT.

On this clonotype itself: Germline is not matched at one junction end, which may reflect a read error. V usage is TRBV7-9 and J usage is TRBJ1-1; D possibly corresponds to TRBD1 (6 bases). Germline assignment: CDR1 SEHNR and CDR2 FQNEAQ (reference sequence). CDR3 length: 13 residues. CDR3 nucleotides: TGTGCCGGCAGCTTACAGGGGAACACTGAAGCTTTCTTT. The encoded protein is CAGSLQGNTEAFF.

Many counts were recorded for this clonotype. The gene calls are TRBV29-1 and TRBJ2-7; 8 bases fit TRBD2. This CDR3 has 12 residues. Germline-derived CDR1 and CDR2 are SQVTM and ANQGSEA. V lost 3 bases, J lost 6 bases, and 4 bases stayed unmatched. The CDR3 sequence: CSVDGGVSEQYF. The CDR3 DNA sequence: TGCAGCGTTGACGGGGGGGTTAGCGAGCAGTACTTC.

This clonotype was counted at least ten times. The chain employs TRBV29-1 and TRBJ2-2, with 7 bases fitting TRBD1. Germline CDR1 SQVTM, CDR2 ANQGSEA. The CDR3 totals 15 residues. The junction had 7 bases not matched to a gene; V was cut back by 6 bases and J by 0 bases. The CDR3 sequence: CSVLGQDSNTGELFF. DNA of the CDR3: TGCAGCGTCTTAGGACAGGACTCGAACACCGGGGAGCTGTTTTTT.

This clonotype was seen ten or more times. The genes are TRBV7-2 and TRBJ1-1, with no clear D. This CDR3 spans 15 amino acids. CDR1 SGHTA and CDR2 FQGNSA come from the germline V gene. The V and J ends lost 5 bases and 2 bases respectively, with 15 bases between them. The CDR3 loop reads CASSPIVNRNTEAFF. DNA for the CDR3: TGTGCCAGCAGCCCGATAGTCAACCGAAACACTGAAGCTTTCTTT.

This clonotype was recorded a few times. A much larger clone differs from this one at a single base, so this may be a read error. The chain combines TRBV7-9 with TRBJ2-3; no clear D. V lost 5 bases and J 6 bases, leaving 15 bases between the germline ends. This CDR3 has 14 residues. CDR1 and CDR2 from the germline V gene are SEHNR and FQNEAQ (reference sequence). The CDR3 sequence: CASSQLSPRDTQYF. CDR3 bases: TGTGCCAGCAGCCAACTATCACCTCGGGATACGCAGTATTTT.

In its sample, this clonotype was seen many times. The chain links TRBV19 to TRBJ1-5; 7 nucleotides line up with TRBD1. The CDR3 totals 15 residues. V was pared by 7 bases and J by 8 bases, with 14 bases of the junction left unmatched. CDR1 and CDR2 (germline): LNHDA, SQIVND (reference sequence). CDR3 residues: CASTTGQRGLEPQHF. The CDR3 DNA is TGTGCCAGTACTACGGGACAGCGGGGTTTGGAGCCCCAGCATTTT. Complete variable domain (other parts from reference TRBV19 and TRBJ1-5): DGGITQSPKYLFRKEGQNVTLSCEQNLNHDAMYWYRQDPGQGLRLIYYSQIVNDFQKGDIAEGYSVSREKKESFPLTVTSAQKNPTAFYLCASTTGQRGLEPQHFGDGTRLSIL.

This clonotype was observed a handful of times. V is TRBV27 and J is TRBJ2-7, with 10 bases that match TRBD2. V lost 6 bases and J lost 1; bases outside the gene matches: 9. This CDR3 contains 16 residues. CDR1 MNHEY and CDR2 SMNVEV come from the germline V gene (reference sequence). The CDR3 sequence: CASRLRLAGGSYEQYF. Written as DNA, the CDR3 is TGTGCCAGCAGACTCAGATTAGCGGGAGGTTCCTACGAGCAGTACTTC.

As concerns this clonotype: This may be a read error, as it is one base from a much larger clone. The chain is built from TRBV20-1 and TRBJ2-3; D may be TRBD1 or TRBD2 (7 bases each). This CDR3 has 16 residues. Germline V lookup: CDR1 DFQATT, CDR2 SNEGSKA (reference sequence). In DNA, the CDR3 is TGCAGTGCTAGCATCTTTGGTCCAGCGGGGACAGATGCGCAGTATTTT. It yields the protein CSASIFGPAGTDAQYF.

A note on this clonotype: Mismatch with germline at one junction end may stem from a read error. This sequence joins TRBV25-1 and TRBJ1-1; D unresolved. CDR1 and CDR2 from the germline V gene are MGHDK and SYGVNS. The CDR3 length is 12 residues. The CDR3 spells CVSSEWGTEAFF. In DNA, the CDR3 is TGTGTCAGCAGTGAATGGGGTACTGAAGCTTTCTTT.

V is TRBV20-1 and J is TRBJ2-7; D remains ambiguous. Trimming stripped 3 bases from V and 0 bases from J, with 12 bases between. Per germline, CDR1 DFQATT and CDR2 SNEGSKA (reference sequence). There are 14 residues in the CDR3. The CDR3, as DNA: TGCAGTGCTAGGGACGTCGTGAGCTCCTACGAGCAGTACTTC. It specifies CSARDVVSSYEQYF.

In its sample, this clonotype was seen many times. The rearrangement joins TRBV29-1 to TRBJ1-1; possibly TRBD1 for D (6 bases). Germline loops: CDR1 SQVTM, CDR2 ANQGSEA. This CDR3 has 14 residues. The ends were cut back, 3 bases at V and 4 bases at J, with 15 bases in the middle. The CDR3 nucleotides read TGCAGCGTTGAGGGGGGGGCGTGGAGCACTGAAGCTTTCTTT. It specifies CSVEGGAWSTEAFF.

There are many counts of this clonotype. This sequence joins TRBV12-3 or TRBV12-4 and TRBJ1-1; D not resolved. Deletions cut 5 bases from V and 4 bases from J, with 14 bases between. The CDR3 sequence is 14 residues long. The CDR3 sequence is CASSVEPRGTEAFF. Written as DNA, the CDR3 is TGTGCCAGCAGTGTGGAGCCCCGGGGCACTGAAGCTTTCTTT.

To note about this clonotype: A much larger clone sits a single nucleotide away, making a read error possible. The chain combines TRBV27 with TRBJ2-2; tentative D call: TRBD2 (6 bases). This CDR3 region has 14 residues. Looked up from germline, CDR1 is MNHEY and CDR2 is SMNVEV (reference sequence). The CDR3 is CASRRIGSAGGLFF. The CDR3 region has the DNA TGTGCCAGCAGACGTATCGGTTCCGCCGGGGGGCTGTTTTTT.

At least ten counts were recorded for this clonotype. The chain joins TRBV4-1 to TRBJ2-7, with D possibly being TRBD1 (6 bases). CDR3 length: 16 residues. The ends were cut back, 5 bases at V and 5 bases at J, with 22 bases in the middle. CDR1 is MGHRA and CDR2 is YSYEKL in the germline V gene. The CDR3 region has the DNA TGCGCCAGCAGCACACTTCACAGGGCCCCATACAACGAGCAGTACTTC. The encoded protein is CASSTLHRAPYNEQYF.

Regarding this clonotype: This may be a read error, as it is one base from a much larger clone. CDR3 DNA: TGTGCCAGCAGTTCCCGCCTGGGCTACAATGAGCAGTTCTTC. Translation gives CASSSRLGYNEQFF. The rearrangement uses TRBV28 and TRBJ2-1; D unclear. CDR3 length: 14 amino acids. The V gene's germline CDR1 is MDHEN and CDR2 SYDVKM. The V end was cut by 4 bases, the J end by 3 bases, with 10 bases between.

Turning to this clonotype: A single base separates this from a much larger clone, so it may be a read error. The CDR3 protein is CASSSAVFNEQFF. The CDR3 DNA sequence: TGTGCCAGCAGCTCCGCGGTTTTCAATGAGCAGTTCTTC. The chain has TRBV7-9 and TRBJ2-1; no clear D gene. The CDR3 is 13 amino acids. Trimming left V 4 bases short and J 6 bases short, with 10 bases between. CDR1 SEHNR and CDR2 FQNEAQ come from the germline V gene (reference sequence).

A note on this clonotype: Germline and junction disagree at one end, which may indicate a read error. The CDR3 DNA follows: TGTGCCAGCAGTATCGACCGGGACGAAGAGACCCGGTACTTC. The encoded protein is CASSIDRDEETRYF. This chain uses TRBV7-9 with TRBJ2-5; D tentatively fits TRBD1 or TRBD2 (5 bases each). Germline V lookup: CDR1 SEHNR, CDR2 FQNEAQ (reference sequence). The CDR3 sequence is 14 residues long.

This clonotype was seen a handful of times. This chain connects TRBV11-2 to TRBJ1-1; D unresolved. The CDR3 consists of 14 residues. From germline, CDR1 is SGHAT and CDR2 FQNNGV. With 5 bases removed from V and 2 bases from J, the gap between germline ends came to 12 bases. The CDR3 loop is CASSPQARNTEAFF. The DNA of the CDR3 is TGTGCCAGCAGCCCCCAGGCTCGAAACACTGAAGCTTTCTTT.

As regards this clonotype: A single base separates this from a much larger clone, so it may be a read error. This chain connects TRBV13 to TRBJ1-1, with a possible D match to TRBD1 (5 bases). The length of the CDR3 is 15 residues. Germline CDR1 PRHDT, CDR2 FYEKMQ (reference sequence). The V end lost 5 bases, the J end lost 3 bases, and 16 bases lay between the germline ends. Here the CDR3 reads CASSPTDKRDTEAFF. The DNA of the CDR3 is TGTGCCAGCAGCCCAACGGACAAGCGGGACACTGAAGCTTTCTTT. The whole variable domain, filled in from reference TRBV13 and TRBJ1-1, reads AAGVIQSPRHLIKEKRETATLKCYPIPRHDTVYWYQQGPGQDPQFLISFYEKMQSDKGSIPDRFSAQQFSDYHSELNMSSLELGDSALYFCASSPTDKRDTEAFFGQGTRLTVV.

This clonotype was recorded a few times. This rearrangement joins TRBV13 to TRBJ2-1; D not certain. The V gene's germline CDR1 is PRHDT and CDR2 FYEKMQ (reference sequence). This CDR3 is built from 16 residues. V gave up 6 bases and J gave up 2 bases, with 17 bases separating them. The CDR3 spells CASSSNDGLAYNEQFF. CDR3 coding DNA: TGTGCCAGCAGTTCAAACGACGGTTTGGCCTACAATGAGCAGTTCTTC. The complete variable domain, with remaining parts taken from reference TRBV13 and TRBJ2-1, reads AAGVIQSPRHLIKEKRETATLKCYPIPRHDTVYWYQQGPGQDPQFLISFYEKMQSDKGSIPDRFSAQQFSDYHSELNMSSLELGDSALYFCASSSNDGLAYNEQFFGPGTRLTVL.

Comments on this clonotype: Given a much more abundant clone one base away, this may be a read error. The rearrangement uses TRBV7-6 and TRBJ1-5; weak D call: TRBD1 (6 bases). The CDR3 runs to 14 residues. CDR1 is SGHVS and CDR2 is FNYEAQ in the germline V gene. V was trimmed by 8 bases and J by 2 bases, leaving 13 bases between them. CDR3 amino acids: CASADGGGNQPQHF. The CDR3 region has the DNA TGTGCCAGCGCCGACGGGGGCGGCAATCAGCCCCAGCATTTT.

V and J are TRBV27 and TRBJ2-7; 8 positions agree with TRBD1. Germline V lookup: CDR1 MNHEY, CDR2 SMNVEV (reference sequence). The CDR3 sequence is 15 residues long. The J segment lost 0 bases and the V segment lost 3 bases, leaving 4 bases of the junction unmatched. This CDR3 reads CASSLTGAPSYEQYF. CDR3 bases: TGTGCCAGCAGTTTGACAGGGGCCCCCTCCTACGAGCAGTACTTC.

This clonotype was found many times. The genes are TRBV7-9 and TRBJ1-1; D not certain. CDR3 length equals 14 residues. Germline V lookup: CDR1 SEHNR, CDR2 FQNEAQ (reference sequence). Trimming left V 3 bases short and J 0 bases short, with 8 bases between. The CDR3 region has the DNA TGTGCCAGCAGCTTTTCGGGGTTGAACACTGAAGCTTTCTTT. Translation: CASSFSGLNTEAFF.

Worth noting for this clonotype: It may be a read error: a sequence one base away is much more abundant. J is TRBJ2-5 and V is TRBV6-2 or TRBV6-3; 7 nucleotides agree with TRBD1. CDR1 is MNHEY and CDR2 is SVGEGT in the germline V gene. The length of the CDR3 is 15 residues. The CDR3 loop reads CASSPSTGSGETQCF. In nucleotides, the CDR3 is TGTGCCAGCAGCCCATCGACAGGGTCAGGAGAGACCCAGTGCTTC.

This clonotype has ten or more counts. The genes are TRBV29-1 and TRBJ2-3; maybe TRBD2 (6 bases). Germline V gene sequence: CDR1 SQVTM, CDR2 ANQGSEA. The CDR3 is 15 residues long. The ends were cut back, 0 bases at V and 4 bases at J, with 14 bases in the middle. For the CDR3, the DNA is TGCAGCGTTGAAGATTTACTACTAGCCCCAGATACGCAGTATTTT. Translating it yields CSVEDLLLAPDTQYF.